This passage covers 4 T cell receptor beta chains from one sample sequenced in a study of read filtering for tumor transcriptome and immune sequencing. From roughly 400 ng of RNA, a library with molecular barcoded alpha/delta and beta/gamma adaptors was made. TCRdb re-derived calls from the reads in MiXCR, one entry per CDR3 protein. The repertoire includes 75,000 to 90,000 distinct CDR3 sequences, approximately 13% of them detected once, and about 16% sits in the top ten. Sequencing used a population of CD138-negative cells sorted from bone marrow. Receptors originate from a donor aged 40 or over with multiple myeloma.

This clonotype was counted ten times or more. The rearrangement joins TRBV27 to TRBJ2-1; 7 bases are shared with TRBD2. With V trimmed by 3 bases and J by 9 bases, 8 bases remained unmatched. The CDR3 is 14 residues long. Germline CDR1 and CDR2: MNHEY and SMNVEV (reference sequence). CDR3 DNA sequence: TGTGCCAGCAGTTTGGGGACTAACTACGGTGAGCAGTTCTTC. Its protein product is CASSLGTNYGEQFF.

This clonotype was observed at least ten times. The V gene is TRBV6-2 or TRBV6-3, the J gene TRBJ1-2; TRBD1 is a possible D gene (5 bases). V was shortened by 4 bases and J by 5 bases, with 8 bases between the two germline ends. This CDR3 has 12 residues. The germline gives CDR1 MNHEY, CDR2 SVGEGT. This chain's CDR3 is CASSFTGYGYTF. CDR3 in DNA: TGTGCCAGCAGTTTTACAGGATATGGCTACACCTTC.

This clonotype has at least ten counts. The CDR3 region has the DNA TGTGCCAGCAGACTACAGGAGTTGGTGGCTGAAGCTTTCTTT. Protein: CASRLQELVAEAFF. This rearrangement joins TRBV13 to TRBJ1-1, with D perhaps matching TRBD1 (5 bases). The CDR3 runs to 14 residues. Trimming took off 6 bases at V and 6 bases at J, with 17 bases between the two ends. Germline CDR1 PRHDT, CDR2 FYEKMQ (reference sequence).

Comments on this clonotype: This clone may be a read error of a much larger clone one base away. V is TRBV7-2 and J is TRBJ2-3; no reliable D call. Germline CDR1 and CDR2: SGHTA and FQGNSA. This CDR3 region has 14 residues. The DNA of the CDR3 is TGTGCCAGCAGCTTAAGTGGGCGGTCAGATACGCCGTATTTT. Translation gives CASSLSGRSDTPYF.